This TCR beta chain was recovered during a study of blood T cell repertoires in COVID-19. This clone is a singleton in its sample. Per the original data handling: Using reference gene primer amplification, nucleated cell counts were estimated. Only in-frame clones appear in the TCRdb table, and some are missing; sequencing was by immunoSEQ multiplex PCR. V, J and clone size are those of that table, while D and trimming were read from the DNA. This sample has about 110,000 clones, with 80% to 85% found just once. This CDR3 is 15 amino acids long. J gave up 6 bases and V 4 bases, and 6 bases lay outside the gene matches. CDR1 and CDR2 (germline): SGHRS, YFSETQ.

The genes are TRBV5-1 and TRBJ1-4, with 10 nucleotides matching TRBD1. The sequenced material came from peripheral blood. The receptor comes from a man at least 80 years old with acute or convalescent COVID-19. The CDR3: CASSPRTGGYEKLFF. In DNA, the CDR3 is TGCGCCAGCAGCCCCCGGACAGGGGGTTATGAAAAACTGTTTTTT.